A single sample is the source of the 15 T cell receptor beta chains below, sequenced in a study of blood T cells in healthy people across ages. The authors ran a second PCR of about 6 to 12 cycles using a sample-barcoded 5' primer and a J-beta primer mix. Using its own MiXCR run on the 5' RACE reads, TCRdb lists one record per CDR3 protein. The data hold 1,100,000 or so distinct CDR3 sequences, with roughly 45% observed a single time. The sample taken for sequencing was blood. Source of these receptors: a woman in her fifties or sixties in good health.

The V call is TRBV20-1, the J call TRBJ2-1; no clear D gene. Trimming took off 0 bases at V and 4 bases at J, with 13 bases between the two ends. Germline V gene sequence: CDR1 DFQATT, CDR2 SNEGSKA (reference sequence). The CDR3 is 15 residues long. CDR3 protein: CSARDFIGGYNEQFF. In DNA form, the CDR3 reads TGCAGTGCTAGAGATTTCATTGGCGGTTACAATGAGCAGTTCTTC.

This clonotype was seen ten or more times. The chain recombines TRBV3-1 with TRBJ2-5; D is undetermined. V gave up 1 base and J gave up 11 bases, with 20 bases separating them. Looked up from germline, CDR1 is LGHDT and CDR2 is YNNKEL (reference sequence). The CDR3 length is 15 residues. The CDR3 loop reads CASSQALNPLSKQYF. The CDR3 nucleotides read TGTGCCAGCAGCCAAGCTCTGAACCCTCTTAGCAAGCAGTACTTC.

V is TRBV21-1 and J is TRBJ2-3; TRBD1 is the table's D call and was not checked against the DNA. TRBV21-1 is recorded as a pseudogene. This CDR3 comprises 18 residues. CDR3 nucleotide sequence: TGTGCCAGCAGCAAAAGGGCAGGGGGAATCGGTTGGGCAGATACGCAGTATTTT. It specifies CASSKRAGGIGWADTQYF.

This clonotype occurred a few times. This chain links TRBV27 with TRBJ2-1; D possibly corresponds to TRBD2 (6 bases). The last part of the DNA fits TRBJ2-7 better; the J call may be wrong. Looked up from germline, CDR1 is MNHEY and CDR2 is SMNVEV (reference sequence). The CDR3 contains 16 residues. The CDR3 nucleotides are TGTGCCAGCAGTTCCCGTTACCGGGGGAGAATCCACGAGCAGTACTTC. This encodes CASSSRYRGRIHEQYF.

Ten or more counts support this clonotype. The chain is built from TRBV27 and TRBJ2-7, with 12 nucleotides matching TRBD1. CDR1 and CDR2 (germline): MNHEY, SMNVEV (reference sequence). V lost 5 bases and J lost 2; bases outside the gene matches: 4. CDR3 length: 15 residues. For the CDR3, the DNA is TGTGCCAGCAGTCCGGGGACAGGGGGCCCCTACGAGCAGTACTTC. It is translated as CASSPGTGGPYEQYF.

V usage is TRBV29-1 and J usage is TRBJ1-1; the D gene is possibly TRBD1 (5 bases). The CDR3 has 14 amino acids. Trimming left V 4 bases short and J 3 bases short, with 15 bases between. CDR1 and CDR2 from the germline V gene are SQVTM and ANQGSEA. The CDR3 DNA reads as TGCAGCGTTGGCACAACTAAGGGGTACACTGAAGCTTTCTTT. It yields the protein CSVGTTKGYTEAFF.

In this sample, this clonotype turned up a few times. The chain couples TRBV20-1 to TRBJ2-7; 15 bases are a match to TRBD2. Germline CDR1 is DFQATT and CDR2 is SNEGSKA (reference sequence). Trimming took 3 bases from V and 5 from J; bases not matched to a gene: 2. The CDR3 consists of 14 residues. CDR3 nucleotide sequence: TGCAGTGCTAGCGGGACTAGCGGGAGGAACGAGCAGTACTTC. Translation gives CSASGTSGRNEQYF.

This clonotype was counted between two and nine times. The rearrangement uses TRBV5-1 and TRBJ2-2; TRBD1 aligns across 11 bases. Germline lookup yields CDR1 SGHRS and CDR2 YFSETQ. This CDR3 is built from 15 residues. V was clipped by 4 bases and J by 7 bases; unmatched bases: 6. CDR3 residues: CASSLDRGQDGELFF. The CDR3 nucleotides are TGCGCCAGCAGCCTGGACAGGGGGCAGGACGGGGAGCTGTTTTTT.

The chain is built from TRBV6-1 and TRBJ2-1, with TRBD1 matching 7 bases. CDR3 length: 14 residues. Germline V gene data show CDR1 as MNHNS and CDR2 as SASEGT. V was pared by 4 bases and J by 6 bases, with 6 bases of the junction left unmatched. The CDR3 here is CASSVKGAGNEQFF. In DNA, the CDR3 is TGTGCCAGCAGTGTAAAGGGGGCCGGCAATGAGCAGTTCTTC.

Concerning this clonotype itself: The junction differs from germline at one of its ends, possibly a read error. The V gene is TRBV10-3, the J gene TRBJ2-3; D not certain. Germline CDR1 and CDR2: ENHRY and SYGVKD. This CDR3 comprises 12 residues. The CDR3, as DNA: TGTGCCATCAGTGAGGACGGAGATCCGCAGTATTTT. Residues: CAISEDGDPQYF.

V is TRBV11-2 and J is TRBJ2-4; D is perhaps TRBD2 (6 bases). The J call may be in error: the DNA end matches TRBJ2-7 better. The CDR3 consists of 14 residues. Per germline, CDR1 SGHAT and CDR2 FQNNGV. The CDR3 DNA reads TGTGCCAGCAGCCGGGGACTCACCGCGGACGAGCAGTACTTC. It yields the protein CASSRGLTADEQYF.

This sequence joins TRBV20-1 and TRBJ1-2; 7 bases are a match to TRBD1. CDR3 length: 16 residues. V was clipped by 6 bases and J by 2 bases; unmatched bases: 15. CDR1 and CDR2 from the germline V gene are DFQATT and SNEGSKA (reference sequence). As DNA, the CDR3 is TGCAGTGCCAATAAAGGACTAGCAGGGGGGAACTATGGCTACACCTTC. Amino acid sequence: CSANKGLAGGNYGYTF.

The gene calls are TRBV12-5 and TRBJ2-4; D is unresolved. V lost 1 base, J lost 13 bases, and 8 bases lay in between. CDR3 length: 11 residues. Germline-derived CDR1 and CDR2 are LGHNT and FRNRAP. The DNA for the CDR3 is TGTGCTAGTGGTTTGGCCGACCGGCAGTACTTC. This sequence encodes CASGLADRQYF.

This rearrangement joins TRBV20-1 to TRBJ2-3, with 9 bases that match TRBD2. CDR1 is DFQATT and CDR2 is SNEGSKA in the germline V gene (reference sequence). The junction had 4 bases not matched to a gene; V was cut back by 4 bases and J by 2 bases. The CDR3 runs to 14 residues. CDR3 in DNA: TGCAGTGCTATGCCTAGCGGGATCACAGATACGCAGTATTTT. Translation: CSAMPSGITDTQYF.

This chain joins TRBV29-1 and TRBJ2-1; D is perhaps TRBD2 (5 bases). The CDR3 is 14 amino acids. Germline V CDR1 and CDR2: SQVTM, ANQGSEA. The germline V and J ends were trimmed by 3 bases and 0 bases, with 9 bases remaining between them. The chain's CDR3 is CSVESGISYNEQFF. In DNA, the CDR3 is TGCAGCGTTGAGAGCGGAATCTCCTACAATGAGCAGTTCTTC.